A selection of T cell receptor beta chains follows, all from one sample in a study of T-cell reconstitution after alpha-beta-depleted transplantation in children. TCRdb redid the calling of the PCR reads with MiXCR, one entry per CDR3 protein. The top ten hold approximately 5% of the sample, which has a few hundred thousand distinct CDR3 sequences, about 8.8% seen once. The material was PBMCs from the stem cell graft donor, obtained from the stem cell graft. The source of these receptors is a human donor who donated a stem cell graft to a child with SCID. Both conserved end residues are part of each CDR3.

V	J	CDR3
TRBV29-1	TRBJ2-5	CSVALYQETQYF
TRBV6-1	TRBJ2-1	CASSDESGGSYNEQFF
TRBV4-2	TRBJ1-6	CASSQEKRTGSPLHF
TRBV5-6	TRBJ1-1	CASSLAWSPGGLGAFF
TRBV29-1	TRBJ2-2	CSARGGLNTGELFF
TRBV7-2	TRBJ1-1	CASSLGSRTEKNTEAFF
TRBV28	TRBJ1-2	CASSLSGSYGYTF
TRBV19	TRBJ2-6	CASSKTDSSGANVLTF
TRBV29-1	TRBJ2-7	CSATLEKDRGTSYEQYF
TRBV6-1	TRBJ1-2	CASSATASVYGYTF
TRBV5-1	TRBJ2-5	CASSLAKVQGGETQYF
TRBV5-1	TRBJ1-2	CASSFSGTNYGYTF
TRBV10-3	TRBJ2-5	CAIKGTAKETQYF
TRBV12-3/TRBV12-4	TRBJ2-1	CASSPFPSGGANEQFF
TRBV20-1	TRBJ2-5	CSARPGGRQETQYF
TRBV20-1	TRBJ2-1	CSAKAARVQEYGNEQFF